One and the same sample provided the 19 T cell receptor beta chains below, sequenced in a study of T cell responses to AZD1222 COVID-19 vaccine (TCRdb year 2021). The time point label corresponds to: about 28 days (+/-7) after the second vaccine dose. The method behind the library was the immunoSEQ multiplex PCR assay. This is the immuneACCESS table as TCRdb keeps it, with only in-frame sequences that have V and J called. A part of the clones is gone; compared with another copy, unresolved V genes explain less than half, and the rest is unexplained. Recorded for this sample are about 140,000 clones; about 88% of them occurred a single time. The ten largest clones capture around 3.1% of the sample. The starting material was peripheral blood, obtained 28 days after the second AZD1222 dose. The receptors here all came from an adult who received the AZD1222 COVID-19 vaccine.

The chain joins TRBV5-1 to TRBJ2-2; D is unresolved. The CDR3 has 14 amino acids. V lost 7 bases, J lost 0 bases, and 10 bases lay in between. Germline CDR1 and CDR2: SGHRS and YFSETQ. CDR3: CASFEGANTGELFF. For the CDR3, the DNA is TGCGCCAGCTTTGAAGGAGCGAACACCGGGGAGCTGTTTTTT.

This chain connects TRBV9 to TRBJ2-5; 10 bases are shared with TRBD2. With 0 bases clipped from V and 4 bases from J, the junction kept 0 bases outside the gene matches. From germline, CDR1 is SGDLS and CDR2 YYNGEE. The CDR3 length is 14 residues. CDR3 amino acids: CASSVASGGETQYF. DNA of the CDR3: TGTGCCAGCAGCGTAGCTAGCGGGGGAGAGACCCAGTACTTC.

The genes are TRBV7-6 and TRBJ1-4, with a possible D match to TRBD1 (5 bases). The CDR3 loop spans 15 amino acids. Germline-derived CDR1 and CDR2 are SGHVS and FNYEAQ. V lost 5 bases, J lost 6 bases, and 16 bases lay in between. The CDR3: CASSRGGPEHEKLFF. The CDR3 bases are TGTGCCAGCAGCCGGGGGGGTCCGGAACATGAAAAACTGTTTTTT.

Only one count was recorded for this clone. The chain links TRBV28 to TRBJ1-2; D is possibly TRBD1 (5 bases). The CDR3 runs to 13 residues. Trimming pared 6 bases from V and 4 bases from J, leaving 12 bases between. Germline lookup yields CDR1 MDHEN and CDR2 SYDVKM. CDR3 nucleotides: TGTGCCAGCAGGAACGAGGGGCTCTATGGCTACACCTTC. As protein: CASRNEGLYGYTF.

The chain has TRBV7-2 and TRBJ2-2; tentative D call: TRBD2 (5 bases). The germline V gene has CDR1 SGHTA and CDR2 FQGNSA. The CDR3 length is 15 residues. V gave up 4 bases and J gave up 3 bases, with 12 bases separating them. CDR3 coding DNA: TGTGCCAGCAGCTACTTAAGGCGGGACACCGGGGAGCTGTTTTTT. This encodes CASSYLRRDTGELFF.

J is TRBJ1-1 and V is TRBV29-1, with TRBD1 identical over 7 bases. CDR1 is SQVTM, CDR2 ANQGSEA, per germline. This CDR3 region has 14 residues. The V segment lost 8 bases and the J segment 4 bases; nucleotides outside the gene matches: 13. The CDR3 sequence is CSSYTPGGSTEAFF. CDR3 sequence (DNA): TGCAGCAGTTATACACCAGGGGGGTCCACTGAAGCTTTCTTT.

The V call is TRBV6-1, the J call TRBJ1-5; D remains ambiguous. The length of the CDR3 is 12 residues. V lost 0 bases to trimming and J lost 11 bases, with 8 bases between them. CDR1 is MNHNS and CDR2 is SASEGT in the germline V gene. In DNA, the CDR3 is TGTGCCAGCAGTGAAGCGCAGACGGCCCAGCATTTT. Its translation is CASSEAQTAQHF.

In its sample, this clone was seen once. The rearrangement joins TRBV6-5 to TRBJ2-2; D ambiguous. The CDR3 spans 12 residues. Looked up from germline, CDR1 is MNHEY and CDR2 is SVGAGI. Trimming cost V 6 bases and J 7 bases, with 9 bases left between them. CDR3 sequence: CASRAAGGELFF. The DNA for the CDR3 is TGTGCCAGCAGGGCCGCTGGCGGGGAGCTGTTTTTT.

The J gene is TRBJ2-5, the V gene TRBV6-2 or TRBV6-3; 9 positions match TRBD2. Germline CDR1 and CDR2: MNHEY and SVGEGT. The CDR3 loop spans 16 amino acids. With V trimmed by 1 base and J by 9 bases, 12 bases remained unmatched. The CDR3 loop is CASSYFLAGPVGAQYF. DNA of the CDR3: TGTGCCAGCAGTTACTTCCTAGCGGGGCCGGTGGGGGCCCAGTACTTC.

For the CDR3, the DNA is TGTGCCTCCACCTGGTCCCTAGACACTGAAGCTTTCTTT. Its translation is CASTWSLDTEAFF. The chain has TRBV10-3 and TRBJ1-1; the D is unclear. CDR1 and CDR2 from the germline V gene are ENHRY and SYGVKD. V lost 11 bases and J lost 3, with 16 bases in between. The CDR3 is made up of 13 amino acids.

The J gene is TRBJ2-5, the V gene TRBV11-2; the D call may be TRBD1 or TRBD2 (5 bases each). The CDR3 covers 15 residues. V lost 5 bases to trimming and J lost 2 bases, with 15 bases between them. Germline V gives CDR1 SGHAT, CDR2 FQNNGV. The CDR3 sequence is CASSPKGTLQETQYF. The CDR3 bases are TGTGCCAGCAGCCCGAAGGGGACCCTGCAAGAGACCCAGTACTTC. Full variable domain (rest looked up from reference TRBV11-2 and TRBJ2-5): EAGVAQSPRYKIIEKRQSVAFWCNPISGHATLYWYQQILGQGPKLLIQFQNNGVVDDSQLPKDRFSAERLKGVDSTLKIQPAKLEDSAVYLCASSPKGTLQETQYFGPGTRLLVL.

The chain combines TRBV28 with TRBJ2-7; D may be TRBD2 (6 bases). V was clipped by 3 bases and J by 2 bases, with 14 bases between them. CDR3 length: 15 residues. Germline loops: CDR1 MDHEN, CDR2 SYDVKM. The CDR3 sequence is CASSFTGGITYEQYF. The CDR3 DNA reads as TGTGCCAGCAGTTTTACCGGGGGTATTACCTACGAGCAGTACTTC.

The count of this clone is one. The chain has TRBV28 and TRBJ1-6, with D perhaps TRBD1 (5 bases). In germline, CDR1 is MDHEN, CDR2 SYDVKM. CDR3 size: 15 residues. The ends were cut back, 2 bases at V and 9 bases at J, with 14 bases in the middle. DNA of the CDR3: TGTGCCAGCAGTTTAGGGAGGCAGGGTGTTTCACCCCTCCACTTT. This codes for CASSLGRQGVSPLHF.

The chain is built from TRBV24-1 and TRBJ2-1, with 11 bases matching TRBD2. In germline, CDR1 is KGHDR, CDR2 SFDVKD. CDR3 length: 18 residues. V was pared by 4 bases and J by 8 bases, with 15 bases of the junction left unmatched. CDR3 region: CATSDTLSSGRSLDEQFF. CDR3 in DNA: TGTGCCACCAGTGACACCCTCTCTAGCGGGAGGTCTCTGGATGAGCAGTTCTTC.

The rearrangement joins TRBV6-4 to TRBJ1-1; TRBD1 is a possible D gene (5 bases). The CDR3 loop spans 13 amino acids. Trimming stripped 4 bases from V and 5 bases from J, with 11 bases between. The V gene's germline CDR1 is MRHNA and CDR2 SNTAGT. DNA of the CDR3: TGTGCCAGCAGTGTAGAGGAGGGGACTGAAGCTTTCTTT. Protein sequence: CASSVEEGTEAFF.

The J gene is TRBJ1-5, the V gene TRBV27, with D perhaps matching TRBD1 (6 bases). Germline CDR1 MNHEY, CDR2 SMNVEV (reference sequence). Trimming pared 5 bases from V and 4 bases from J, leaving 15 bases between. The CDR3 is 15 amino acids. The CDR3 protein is CASSPRLGTNQPQHF. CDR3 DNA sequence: TGTGCCAGCAGTCCAAGGCTAGGGACAAATCAGCCCCAGCATTTT.

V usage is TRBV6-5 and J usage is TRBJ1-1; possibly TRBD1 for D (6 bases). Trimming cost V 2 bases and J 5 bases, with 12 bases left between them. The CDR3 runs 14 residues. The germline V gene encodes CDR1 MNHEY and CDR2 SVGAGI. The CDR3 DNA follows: TGTGCCAGCAGTTACCAGGAGGGGGGAACTGAAGCTTTCTTT. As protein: CASSYQEGGTEAFF.

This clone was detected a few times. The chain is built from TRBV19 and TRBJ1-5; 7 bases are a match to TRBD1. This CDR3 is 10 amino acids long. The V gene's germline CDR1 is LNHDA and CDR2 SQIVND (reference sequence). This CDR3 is CATGSQPQHF. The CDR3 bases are TGTGCGACAGGGTCTCAGCCCCAGCATTTT.

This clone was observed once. The CDR3 nucleotides read TGTGCCAGCAGCGTAGGCTATGTCGGACAGGGTACCACAGATACGCAGTATTTT. This sequence encodes CASSVGYVGQGTTDTQYF. V gene TRBV9 combines with J gene TRBJ2-3; 8 nucleotides line up with TRBD1. Germline V CDR1 and CDR2: SGDLS, YYNGEE. J lost 2 bases, V lost 0 bases, and 11 bases had no gene match. CDR3 length: 18 residues.